This passage covers 30 T cell receptor beta chains from one sample sequenced in a study of T cell responses to AZD1222 COVID-19 vaccine. Sequenced by immunoSEQ multiplex PCR; TCRdb stores in-frame clones only, minus some. The table includes about 200,000 clones, approximately 90% detected once. Sequences were derived from peripheral blood, sampled 28 days after the second AZD1222 dose. The receptors come from an adult who received the AZD1222 COVID-19 vaccine.

There are a few counts of this clone. V and J are TRBV11-2 and TRBJ2-1, with a weak D call TRBD2 (5 bases). V lost 0 bases and J 0 bases, leaving 6 bases between the germline ends. Germline CDR1 and CDR2: SGHAT and FQNNGV. This CDR3 is 15 amino acids long. The CDR3 region has the DNA TGTGCCAGCAGCTTAGAGGGGAGCTCCTACAATGAGCAGTTCTTC. As protein: CASSLEGSSYNEQFF.

The chain combines TRBV6-9 with TRBJ1-5; D remains unclear. CDR1 MNHGY and CDR2 SVAAGI come from the germline V gene. V shed 6 bases and J shed 0 bases, with 18 bases lying between them. The CDR3 covers 17 residues. The CDR3 DNA sequence: TGTGCCAGCAGCGGAAGGAGGGCCGGTAATAGCAATCAGCCCCAGCATTTT. It codes for CASSGRRAGNSNQPQHF.

The V and J genes are TRBV11-2 and TRBJ1-6; D might be TRBD1 (5 bases). Germline CDR1 and CDR2: SGHAT and FQNNGV. CDR3 length equals 14 residues. Deletions cut 3 bases from V and 11 bases from J, with 14 bases between. As DNA, the CDR3 is TGTGCCAGCAGCTTTAGGGGCGCGACCCCACCCCTCCACTTT. Translation gives CASSFRGATPPLHF.

The CDR3 nucleotides are TGTGCCAGCAGCCAAGGGGTTCTAGCGGAAGACCAAGAGACCCAGTACTTC. Its translation: CASSQGVLAEDQETQYF. This chain uses TRBV4-2 with TRBJ2-5, with 7 positions matching TRBD2. Trimming removed 1 base from V and 0 bases from J; junction bases left unmatched: 8. The CDR3 spans 17 residues. Germline CDR1 reads LGHNA; CDR2 reads YNFKEQ.

The chain has TRBV7-9 and TRBJ2-5, with 8 bases lining up with TRBD2. CDR1 is SEHNR, CDR2 FQNEAQ, per germline (reference sequence). CDR3 length equals 19 residues. Losses at the gene ends were 10 bases for V and 3 bases for J; bases not matched to a gene: 25. CDR3 amino acids: CATGVWREAEGHEEETQYF. DNA of the CDR3: TGTGCCACCGGCGTCTGGCGGGAGGCCGAGGGCCATGAGGAAGAGACCCAGTACTTC.

This chain joins TRBV28 and TRBJ1-1, with TRBD1 matching over 7 bases. CDR1 is MDHEN, CDR2 SYDVKM, per germline. The CDR3 is made up of 15 amino acids. The V gene end was trimmed by 8 bases and the J gene end by 2 bases; junction bases not matched to a gene: 11. The chain's CDR3 is CASATWTGYNTEAFF. For the CDR3, the DNA is TGTGCCAGCGCAACGTGGACAGGTTATAACACTGAAGCTTTCTTT.

This chain uses TRBV18 with TRBJ1-2, with a weak D call TRBD1 (5 bases). The CDR3 is 18 residues long. Germline V gives CDR1 KGHSH, CDR2 LQKENI. Trimming removed 3 bases at V and 3 bases at J, with 23 bases between. CDR3 in amino acids: CASSPRQAGLKSDYGYTF. The CDR3 DNA reads as TGTGCCAGCTCACCCCGTCAGGCAGGGCTTAAGTCGGACTATGGCTACACCTTC.

V is TRBV7-2 and J is TRBJ1-3; D gene uncertain. Trimming removed 4 bases from V and 0 bases from J, with 10 bases in between. Germline V gene data show CDR1 as SGHTA and CDR2 as FQGNSA. The CDR3 spans 15 residues. CDR3 DNA: TGTGCCAGCAGCTACGACCGTTACTCTGGAAACACCATATATTTT. Amino acids: CASSYDRYSGNTIYF. The full variable domain, rest sourced from reference TRBV7-2 and TRBJ1-3, is GAGVSQSPSNKVTEKGKDVELRCDPISGHTALYWYRQSLGQGLEFLIYFQGNSAPDKSGLPSDRFSAERTGGSVSTLTIQRTQQEDSAVYLCASSYDRYSGNTIYFGEGSWLTVV.

The chain joins TRBV5-1 to TRBJ1-1, with D unclear. The V gene lost 1 base and the J gene lost 2 bases, with 12 bases spanning the gap. CDR1 SGHRS and CDR2 YFSETQ come from the germline V gene. CDR3 size: 15 residues. The CDR3 DNA sequence: TGCGCCAGCAGCTTGCTGGGGATCGCAAACACTGAAGCTTTCTTT. This codes for CASSLLGIANTEAFF.

The rearrangement joins TRBV18 to TRBJ1-3; the D gene is possibly TRBD1 (5 bases). Germline lookup yields CDR1 KGHSH and CDR2 LQKENI. This CDR3 region has 15 residues. The V gene lost 4 bases and the J gene lost 2 bases, with 12 bases spanning the gap. This chain's CDR3 is CASSRGREAGNTIYF. CDR3 DNA: TGTGCCAGCTCACGGGGCCGGGAAGCTGGAAACACCATATATTTT.

V gene TRBV19 combines with J gene TRBJ1-1; D call uncertain. V shed 4 bases and J shed 5 bases, with 8 bases lying between them. The CDR3 has 12 residues. CDR1 and CDR2 from the germline V gene are LNHDA and SQIVND (reference sequence). CDR3 DNA: TGTGCCAGTAGTAAAGGCGTGACTGAAGCTTTCTTT. Residues: CASSKGVTEAFF. Full variable domain (missing parts from reference TRBV19 and TRBJ1-1): DGGITQSPKYLFRKEGQNVTLSCEQNLNHDAMYWYRQDPGQGLRLIYYSQIVNDFQKGDIAEGYSVSREKKESFPLTVTSAQKNPTAFYLCASSKGVTEAFFGQGTRLTVV.

This rearrangement joins TRBV19 to TRBJ1-4; weak D call: TRBD1 (5 bases). The germline CDR1 and CDR2 sequences are LNHDA and SQIVND (reference sequence). Trimming shortened V by 5 bases and J by 3 bases, and 7 bases separated the two germline ends. The CDR3 has 13 amino acids. The CDR3 bases are TGTGCCAGTAGTTGGGGGGCTAATGAAAAACTGTTTTTT. Translation: CASSWGANEKLFF.

The J gene is TRBJ2-7, the V gene TRBV28, with no clear D. Between the trimmed V and J ends, which lost 4 bases and 1 base, there was a span of 17 bases. The CDR3 spans 16 residues. Germline CDR1 MDHEN, CDR2 SYDVKM. The CDR3 here is CASSSPTTWASYEQYF. The DNA for the CDR3 is TGTGCCAGCAGTTCCCCCACTACATGGGCGTCCTACGAGCAGTACTTC.

The V gene is TRBV28, the J gene TRBJ2-7; possibly TRBD1 or TRBD2 for D (7 bases each). The germline V gene encodes CDR1 MDHEN and CDR2 SYDVKM. This CDR3 is 13 amino acids long. Trimming took 6 bases from V and 2 from J, leaving 11 bases between them. CDR3: CASSRGGPYEQYF. The CDR3 DNA reads as TGTGCCAGCAGCAGGGGGGGGCCCTACGAGCAGTACTTC.

This clone was seen a single time. V gene TRBV6-2 or TRBV6-3 combines with J gene TRBJ2-5; TRBD2 matches 7 bases. CDR1 and CDR2 from the germline V gene are MNHEY and SVGEGT. CDR3 length equals 15 residues. V lost 2 bases, J lost 2 bases, and 5 bases stayed unmatched. This CDR3 is CASSYLGGVQETQYF. In nucleotides, the CDR3 is TGTGCCAGCAGTTACCTGGGAGGGGTGCAAGAGACCCAGTACTTC.

The chain combines TRBV28 with TRBJ2-7; the D is unclear. This CDR3 has 13 residues. The V and J ends lost 6 bases and 2 bases respectively, with 11 bases between them. CDR1 and CDR2 (germline): MDHEN, SYDVKM. The CDR3 bases are TGTGCCAGCAGCTCGATTCCCCCCTACGAGCAGTACTTC. Residues: CASSSIPPYEQYF.

This chain connects TRBV19 to TRBJ2-1, with a weak D call TRBD1 (5 bases). The CDR3 is 15 residues long. Germline-derived CDR1 and CDR2 are LNHDA and SQIVND (reference sequence). Trimming stripped 0 bases from V and 6 bases from J, with 12 bases between. The CDR3 protein is CASSIEGQASNEQFF. As DNA, the CDR3 is TGTGCCAGTAGTATAGAAGGACAAGCCAGCAATGAGCAGTTCTTC. The full variable domain, rest sourced from reference TRBV19 and TRBJ2-1, is DGGITQSPKYLFRKEGQNVTLSCEQNLNHDAMYWYRQDPGQGLRLIYYSQIVNDFQKGDIAEGYSVSREKKESFPLTVTSAQKNPTAFYLCASSIEGQASNEQFFGPGTRLTVL.

CDR3 sequence (DNA): TGTGCCAGCACAGGACAGGAGAACACTGAAGCTTTCTTT. Its translation is CASTGQENTEAFF. The genes are TRBV7-9 and TRBJ1-1, with 7 bases identical to TRBD1. J was trimmed by 1 base and V by 7 bases; bases with no gene match: 3. Germline V CDR1 and CDR2: SEHNR, FQNEAQ (reference sequence). The CDR3 runs 13 residues.

The chain links TRBV6-2 or TRBV6-3 to TRBJ2-7, with a tentative D call TRBD2 (6 bases). The CDR3 contains 15 residues. The ends were cut back, 7 bases at V and 3 bases at J, with 19 bases in the middle. The germline V gene has CDR1 MNHEY and CDR2 SVGEGT. In DNA, the CDR3 is TGTGCCAGCAACCCAAGCGGGCTCCTTCACTACGAGCAGTACTTC. As protein: CASNPSGLLHYEQYF.

This rearrangement joins TRBV7-9 to TRBJ2-2; 11 bases are shared with TRBD2. The CDR3 is 16 residues long. The V and J ends lost 5 bases and 4 bases, in that order; junction bases with no gene match: 6. Germline loops: CDR1 SEHNR, CDR2 FQNEAQ (reference sequence). Here the CDR3 DNA reads TGTGCCAGCAGCGCCCGACTAGCGGGGCGCACCGGGGAGCTGTTTTTT. Its translation is CASSARLAGRTGELFF. Using reference TRBV7-9 and TRBJ2-2 for the parts outside the CDR3, the full variable domain is DTGVSQNPRHKITKRGQNVTFRCDPISEHNRLYWYRQTLGQGPEFLTYFQNEAQLEKSRLLSDRFSAERPKGSFSTLEIQRTEQGDSAMYLCASSARLAGRTGELFFGEGSRLTVL.

In nucleotides, the CDR3 is TGTGCCAGCAGTGACCCGGCTAGCTCCTACAATGAGCAGTTCTTC. The encoded protein is CASSDPASSYNEQFF. This chain joins TRBV2 and TRBJ2-1; no reliable D call. V lost 3 bases to trimming and J lost 0 bases, with 9 bases between them. The germline gives CDR1 SNHLY, CDR2 FYNNEI. This CDR3 has 15 amino acids.

The chain recombines TRBV2 with TRBJ1-2; no definite D call. CDR3 length equals 15 residues. CDR1 SNHLY and CDR2 FYNNEI come from the germline V gene. V was clipped by 1 base and J by 8 bases, with 17 bases between them. In DNA, the CDR3 is TGTGCCAGCAGTGAAGAAGGGCGGGCAGGAAGGGGCTACACCTTC. Translation: CASSEEGRAGRGYTF.

The chain combines TRBV28 with TRBJ1-4; a weak D match, TRBD1 (6 bases). V lost 6 bases, J lost 6 bases, and 14 bases lay in between. This CDR3 is 14 amino acids long. Germline loops: CDR1 MDHEN, CDR2 SYDVKM. The CDR3 protein is CASSFAGVDEKLFF. The CDR3 DNA reads as TGTGCCAGCAGCTTTGCAGGGGTGGATGAAAAACTGTTTTTT.

The chain has TRBV24-1 and TRBJ2-1; unclear D gene. Germline V CDR1 and CDR2: KGHDR, SFDVKD. Trimming took off 3 bases at V and 4 bases at J, with 6 bases between the two ends. The length of the CDR3 is 13 residues. The CDR3 is CATSDGVYNEQFF. The CDR3 DNA follows: TGTGCCACCAGTGATGGGGTTTACAATGAGCAGTTCTTC.

This clone has just a few counts. The CDR3 spells CASSGLWGDTQYF. The CDR3 region has the DNA TGTGCCAGCAGCGGCCTTTGGGGGGATACGCAGTATTTT. The chain carries TRBV9 and TRBJ2-3; D may be TRBD1 or TRBD2 (5 bases each). Trimming pared 3 bases from V and 6 bases from J, leaving 11 bases between. The length of the CDR3 is 13 residues. CDR1 SGDLS and CDR2 YYNGEE come from the germline V gene.

This clone was seen only a few times. The genes are TRBV30 and TRBJ2-6, with 7 bases fitting TRBD1. This CDR3 contains 16 residues. The germline gives CDR1 GTSNPN, CDR2 SVGIG (reference sequence). Trimming cost V 4 bases and J 0 bases; bases outside gene matches: 6. CDR3 in amino acids: CAWIRDSFSGANVLTF. CDR3 coding DNA: TGTGCCTGGATCCGGGACAGTTTCTCTGGGGCCAACGTCCTGACTTTC. Based on the CDR3 plus reference TRBV30 and TRBJ2-6, the full variable domain is SQTIHQWPATLVQPVGSPLSLECTVEGTSNPNLYWYRQAAGRGLQLLFYSVGIGQISSEVPQNLSASRPQDRQFILSSKKLLLSDSGFYLCAWIRDSFSGANVLTFGAGSRLTVL.

The chain employs TRBV21-1 and TRBJ1-2. TRBV21-1 is a known pseudogene. The CDR3 is 11 amino acids. CDR3 DNA sequence: TGTGCCAGCGGGACGGCCTATGGCTACACCTTC. Amino acid sequence: CASGTAYGYTF.

The V gene is TRBV5-6, the J gene TRBJ2-7; D assignment may be TRBD1 or TRBD2 (5 bases each). Germline CDR1 reads SGHDT; CDR2 reads YYEEEE. The CDR3 extends over 11 amino acids. V was trimmed by 2 bases and J by 6 bases, leaving 6 bases between them. The chain's CDR3 is CASSFGGEQYF. Here the CDR3 DNA reads TGTGCCAGCAGCTTTGGGGGCGAGCAGTACTTC.

The chain employs TRBV28 and TRBJ1-5, with TRBD1 matching 8 bases. V was clipped by 8 bases and J by 6 bases; unmatched bases: 6. The germline CDR1 and CDR2 sequences are MDHEN and SYDVKM. The CDR3 extends over 13 amino acids. Here the CDR3 reads CASGPGGAQPQHF. In DNA form, the CDR3 reads TGTGCCAGCGGCCCAGGGGGCGCTCAGCCCCAGCATTTT.

The chain links TRBV5-1 to TRBJ2-3; 13 bases match TRBD2. V shed 4 bases, J shed 2 bases, and the junction held 7 bases outside the gene matches. This CDR3 has 17 amino acids. The germline CDR1 and CDR2 sequences are SGHRS and YFSETQ. The CDR3 DNA sequence: TGCGCCAGCAGCCGAGGACTAGCGGGAGCCTACACAGATACGCAGTATTTT. It specifies CASSRGLAGAYTDTQYF.